One T cell receptor (beta chain) is described in this entry. With a much larger clone just one base away, this may be a read error. CDR1 and CDR2 (germline): MNHEY, SMNVEV (reference sequence). CDR3 length equals 14 residues. V lost 7 bases and J 7 bases, leaving 19 bases between the germline ends. The sample comes from a study of CD8+CD57+ T cells in acquired aplastic anemia. Background on the study: Sorted CD4+ and CD8+ cells yielded around 3.2 ug of DNA on average.

Using genomic DNA as the template, TCR beta VDJ and CDR3 profiling was carried out. TCRdb processed the reads anew with MiXCR; each CDR3 protein has one entry. The repertoire includes approximately 130,000 distinct CDR3 sequences, nearly 40% of them detected once, and approximately 2.6% sits in the top ten. Selection for sequencing was limited to patients who had shown CD8+CD57+ cell expansion by flow cytometry. The blood sampling took place in patients who had so far received no therapy. The source of this sequence is a human donor with aplastic anemia. Sequencing was carried out using sorted CD4+, CD8+, or CD8+CD57+ T cells (not recorded which) from PBMCs. The chain links TRBV27 to TRBJ1-2; D is ambiguous. The CDR3 here is CASKDASLSGGYTF. CDR3 in DNA: TGTGCCAGCAAGGACGCATCCTTATCGGGTGGCTACACCTTC.